The 27 T cell receptor beta chains below were found in one sample sequenced in a study of cytotoxic CD8 clonotypes in ibrutinib-treated CLL. Assay: immunoSEQ multiplex PCR; the TCRdb copy retains only in-frame clones and omits some. The profile shows about 160,000 clones, more than 65% of them singletons. Material: PBMCs, obtained after 12 months of ibrutinib treatment. Source of these receptors: a human donor with chronic lymphocytic leukemia.

The rearrangement joins TRBV2 to TRBJ2-1, with 7 nucleotides matching TRBD1. The CDR3 loop spans 15 amino acids. Germline V gene lookup returns CDR1 SNHLY and CDR2 FYNNEI. The V segment lost 4 bases and the J segment 3 bases; nucleotides outside the gene matches: 6. The CDR3 DNA reads as TGTGCCAGCAGTGTGACAGGGATTAACTACAATGAGCAGTTCTTC. Its translation: CASSVTGINYNEQFF. Variable domain in full (rest from reference TRBV2 and TRBJ2-1): EPEVTQTPSHQVTQMGQEVILRCVPISNHLYFYWYRQILGQKVEFLVSFYNNEISEKSEIFDDQFSVERPDGSNFTLKIRSTKLEDSAMYFCASSVTGINYNEQFFGPGTRLTVL.

The chain recombines TRBV6-6 with TRBJ1-5; maybe TRBD1 (6 bases). Germline lookup yields CDR1 MNHNY and CDR2 SVGAGI (reference sequence). The CDR3 runs 16 residues. V lost 6 bases and J 3 bases, leaving 18 bases between the germline ends. CDR3 loop: CASRGSGGLDNQPQHF. CDR3 coding DNA: TGTGCCAGCAGAGGATCGGGGGGGCTTGACAATCAGCCCCAGCATTTT.

V gene TRBV28 combines with J gene TRBJ1-5; 9 bases are shared with TRBD1. CDR1 MDHEN and CDR2 SYDVKM come from the germline V gene. The CDR3 runs to 16 residues. The ends lost 0 bases at V and 4 bases at J; junction bases unmatched: 4. The CDR3 spells CASSLWGQGNNQPQHF. The CDR3 DNA follows: TGTGCCAGCAGTTTATGGGGACAGGGAAATAATCAGCCCCAGCATTTT. Full variable domain (outside the CDR3, taken from reference TRBV28 and TRBJ1-5): DVKVTQSSRYLVKRTGEKVFLECVQDMDHENMFWYRQDPGLGLRLIYFSYDVKMKEKGDIPEGYSVSREKKERFSLILESASTNQTSMYLCASSLWGQGNNQPQHFGDGTRLSIL.

This clone was observed a single time. The rearrangement uses TRBV10-3 and TRBJ2-2, with 11 bases matching TRBD1. With 6 bases clipped from V and 0 bases from J, the junction kept 3 bases outside the gene matches. Germline V gene data show CDR1 as ENHRY and CDR2 as SYGVKD. This CDR3 region has 16 residues. In DNA form, the CDR3 reads TGTGCCATCAGGAGGGGACAGGGGGCGAACACCGGGGAGCTGTTTTTT. It specifies CAIRRGQGANTGELFF.

The chain links TRBV27 to TRBJ1-1; TRBD1 agrees at 8 bases. Germline-derived CDR1 and CDR2 are MNHEY and SMNVEV (reference sequence). With 6 bases clipped from V and 5 bases from J, the junction kept 2 bases outside the gene matches. CDR3 length: 12 residues. Here the CDR3 DNA reads TGTGCCAGCAGGCAGGGGGCGACTGAAGCTTTCTTT. Residues: CASRQGATEAFF.

The chain is built from TRBV19 and TRBJ1-2, with TRBD1 matching over 7 bases. Germline V gene lookup returns CDR1 LNHDA and CDR2 SQIVND (reference sequence). V was clipped by 5 bases and J by 0 bases; unmatched bases: 9. CDR3 length: 16 residues. The CDR3 DNA sequence: TGTGCCAGTAGTTCCCTAAACAGGGGAGCTAACTATGGCTACACCTTC. Its translation is CASSSLNRGANYGYTF.

The V gene is TRBV5-1, the J gene TRBJ2-5, with TRBD1 matching 10 bases. The junction had 8 bases not matched to a gene; V was cut back by 4 bases and J by 2 bases. The CDR3 extends over 16 amino acids. CDR1 and CDR2 (germline): SGHRS, YFSETQ. Here the CDR3 reads CASSPGTGASQETQYF. The CDR3 DNA reads as TGCGCCAGCAGCCCCGGGACAGGGGCGTCACAAGAGACCCAGTACTTC. The whole variable domain, remainder taken from reference TRBV5-1 and TRBJ2-5, is KAGVTQTPRYLIKTRGQQVTLSCSPISGHRSVSWYQQTPGQGLQFLFEYFSETQRNKGNFPGRFSGRQFSNSRSEMNVSTLELGDSALYLCASSPGTGASQETQYFGPGTRLLVL.

In this sample, this clone turned up once. The chain recombines TRBV28 with TRBJ2-5; 7 nucleotides match TRBD2. The V gene's germline CDR1 is MDHEN and CDR2 SYDVKM. The V and J ends lost 8 bases and 0 bases, in that order; junction bases with no gene match: 6. This CDR3 is 14 amino acids long. The CDR3 sequence: CASSLGGYQETQYF. The CDR3 bases are TGTGCCAGCTCCCTCGGGGGGTACCAAGAGACCCAGTACTTC.

The CDR3: CASSHSRAEKETQYF. As DNA, the CDR3 is TGTGCCAGCAGTCATTCGAGGGCCGAAAAAGAGACCCAGTACTTC. The chain recombines TRBV28 with TRBJ2-5, with D possibly TRBD2 on 5 matching bases. Germline lookup yields CDR1 MDHEN and CDR2 SYDVKM. The CDR3 consists of 15 residues. The V end lost 5 bases, the J end lost 3 bases, and 16 bases lay between the germline ends.

The chain joins TRBV18 to TRBJ1-3; the D is unclear. Germline values: CDR1 KGHSH, CDR2 LQKENI. The CDR3 totals 15 residues. Trimming pared 2 bases from V and 0 bases from J, leaving 8 bases between. CDR3 protein: CASSPEGRSGNTIYF. The CDR3 DNA reads TGTGCCAGCTCACCAGAGGGCCGCTCTGGAAACACCATATATTTT.

V and J are TRBV5-6 and TRBJ1-1; D unresolved. Germline CDR1 SGHDT, CDR2 YYEEEE. This CDR3 is built from 12 residues. The V and J ends lost 1 base and 0 bases respectively, with 1 base between them. CDR3 bases: TGTGCCAGCAGCTTGATGAACACTGAAGCTTTCTTT. Translated, it gives CASSLMNTEAFF. The whole variable domain, remainder taken from reference TRBV5-6 and TRBJ1-1, is DAGVTQSPTHLIKTRGQQVTLRCSPKSGHDTVSWYQQALGQGPQFIFQYYEEEERQRGNFPDRFSGHQFPNYSSELNVNALLLGDSALYLCASSLMNTEAFFGQGTRLTVV.

The rearrangement joins TRBV18 to TRBJ2-1; 8 nucleotides line up with TRBD2. This CDR3 is built from 14 residues. Germline V CDR1 and CDR2: KGHSH, LQKENI. With 3 bases clipped from V and 11 bases from J, the junction kept 9 bases outside the gene matches. The CDR3: CASSPERGGGQQFF. As DNA, the CDR3 is TGTGCCAGCTCACCGGAACGGGGGGGAGGTCAGCAGTTCTTC.

The chain employs TRBV27 and TRBJ2-5, with TRBD1 matching 7 bases. J gave up 7 bases and V 5 bases, and 13 bases lay outside the gene matches. Germline V gene lookup returns CDR1 MNHEY and CDR2 SMNVEV (reference sequence). The CDR3 runs to 15 residues. The CDR3 DNA reads as TGTGCCAGCAGTGTCCGGGACAGCCCTGCGGGGACCCAGTACTTC. It is translated as CASSVRDSPAGTQYF.

The rearrangement joins TRBV19 to TRBJ1-6, with D possibly being TRBD1 (6 bases). The CDR3 sequence is 16 residues long. The V gene lost 1 base and the J gene lost 10 bases, with 17 bases spanning the gap. CDR1 LNHDA and CDR2 SQIVND come from the germline V gene (reference sequence). The CDR3 here is CASSIAGNRAGSPLHF. DNA of the CDR3: TGTGCCAGTAGTATAGCGGGAAACAGGGCTGGATCACCCCTCCACTTT.

The rearrangement joins TRBV18 to TRBJ1-6; no definite D call. V lost 1 base, J lost 0 bases, and 10 bases lay in between. From germline, CDR1 is KGHSH and CDR2 LQKENI. The CDR3 runs 17 residues. This chain's CDR3 is CASSPQGPSSYNSPLHF. CDR3 nucleotide sequence: TGTGCCAGCTCACCACAGGGCCCTAGCTCCTATAATTCACCCCTCCACTTT. Combining the CDR3 with reference TRBV18 and TRBJ1-6 gives the whole variable domain NAGVMQNPRHLVRRRGQEARLRCSPMKGHSHVYWYRQLPEEGLKFMVYLQKENIIDESGMPKERFSAEFPKEGPSILRIQQVVRGDSAAYFCASSPQGPSSYNSPLHFGNGTRLTVT.

The chain combines TRBV28 with TRBJ2-1; the match to TRBD1 covers 11 bases. Germline loops: CDR1 MDHEN, CDR2 SYDVKM. The ends lost 2 bases at V and 7 bases at J; junction bases unmatched: 7. CDR3 size: 16 residues. In nucleotides, the CDR3 is TGTGCCAGCAGTTTAGGTGGGACAGGGGGTTGGAATGAGCAGTTCTTC. This codes for CASSLGGTGGWNEQFF.

J is TRBJ1-2 and V is TRBV29-1; D is uncertain. Germline V gene sequence: CDR1 SQVTM, CDR2 ANQGSEA. This CDR3 contains 13 residues. The V end was cut by 6 bases, the J end by 5 bases, with 16 bases between. Here the CDR3 DNA reads TGCAGCGTGCCCCGCAGGTCGAGGTATGGCTACACCTTC. Translated: CSVPRRSRYGYTF.

This chain links TRBV4-3 with TRBJ2-1; D remains ambiguous. Germline values: CDR1 LGHNA, CDR2 YSLEER. This CDR3 is 18 amino acids long. The V gene lost 0 bases and the J gene lost 0 bases, with 15 bases spanning the gap. CDR3 in DNA: TGCGCCAGCAGCCAAGACAAGGCGTCCCGAAGCTCCTACAATGAGCAGTTCTTC. Protein product: CASSQDKASRSSYNEQFF.

V is TRBV28 and J is TRBJ2-7; D ambiguous. CDR1 and CDR2 from the germline V gene are MDHEN and SYDVKM. The CDR3 covers 13 residues. Deletions cut 6 bases from V and 7 bases from J, with 16 bases between. CDR3 loop: CASRTTTLGEQYF. CDR3 in DNA: TGTGCCAGCAGAACGACCACCTTAGGGGAGCAGTACTTC. The full variable domain, with the rest looked up from reference TRBV28 and TRBJ2-7, is DVKVTQSSRYLVKRTGEKVFLECVQDMDHENMFWYRQDPGLGLRLIYFSYDVKMKEKGDIPEGYSVSREKKERFSLILESASTNQTSMYLCASRTTTLGEQYFGPGTRLTVT.

The chain carries TRBV19 and TRBJ1-1; no clear D gene. The length of the CDR3 is 13 residues. The germline CDR1 and CDR2 sequences are LNHDA and SQIVND (reference sequence). Trimming stripped 6 bases from V and 1 base from J, with 9 bases between. This chain's CDR3 is CASSLTPNTEAFF. The CDR3 DNA is TGTGCCAGTAGCCTGACACCGAACACTGAAGCTTTCTTT.

In its sample, this clone was seen a few times. The gene calls are TRBV2 and TRBJ1-1, with D maybe TRBD1 (5 bases). The CDR3 spans 13 residues. Germline loops: CDR1 SNHLY, CDR2 FYNNEI. V lost 7 bases and J 0 bases, leaving 9 bases between the germline ends. CDR3 amino acids: CASTAGMNTEAFF. CDR3 bases: TGTGCCAGCACAGCAGGGATGAACACTGAAGCTTTCTTT. The variable domain in full, completed from reference TRBV2 and TRBJ1-1, reads EPEVTQTPSHQVTQMGQEVILRCVPISNHLYFYWYRQILGQKVEFLVSFYNNEISEKSEIFDDQFSVERPDGSNFTLKIRSTKLEDSAMYFCASTAGMNTEAFFGQGTRLTVV.

This clone was found a few times. The rearrangement uses TRBV5-4 and TRBJ1-2; TRBD1 agrees at 8 bases. This CDR3 has 13 residues. CDR1 is SGHNT and CDR2 is YYREEE in the germline V gene (reference sequence). V lost 5 bases to trimming and J lost 3 bases; unmatched junction nucleotides: 3. Here the CDR3 DNA reads TGTGCCAGCAGTCCCAGGGGGCACTATGGCTACACCTTC. It codes for CASSPRGHYGYTF.

The genes are TRBV7-2 and TRBJ1-6; D ambiguous. CDR1 SGHTA and CDR2 FQGNSA come from the germline V gene. The CDR3 runs to 15 residues. The ends were cut back, 6 bases at V and 1 base at J, with 10 bases in the middle. The CDR3 loop reads CASSSSGSYNSPLHF. In DNA form, the CDR3 reads TGTGCCAGCAGTTCGTCGGGGTCCTATAATTCACCCCTCCACTTT.

The V call is TRBV28, the J call TRBJ1-3; D possibly corresponds to TRBD1 (5 bases). CDR1 and CDR2 (germline): MDHEN, SYDVKM. The CDR3 totals 16 residues. Trimming left V 10 bases short and J 0 bases short, with 19 bases between. The DNA for the CDR3 is TGTGCCACCTTTTCGGGTGGGGCCGGCTCTGGAAACACCATATATTTT. This encodes CATFSGGAGSGNTIYF.

J is TRBJ1-1 and V is TRBV5-4; TRBD1 might be the D (6 bases). Trimming took off 6 bases at V and 7 bases at J, with 16 bases between the two ends. Germline assignment: CDR1 SGHNT and CDR2 YYREEE (reference sequence). The CDR3 is 13 residues long. CDR3 bases: TGTGCCAGCACCCGGGCAGGAGGGGGTGAAGCTTTCTTT. This translates into CASTRAGGGEAFF.

The chain uses TRBV6-6 and TRBJ1-2, with 9 positions matching TRBD1. V dropped 4 bases and J dropped 2; count of bases not matched to a gene: 2. Germline assignment: CDR1 MNHNY and CDR2 SVGAGI (reference sequence). The CDR3 runs 14 residues. The CDR3 loop is CASSFGTGNYGYTF. CDR3 DNA: TGTGCCAGCAGTTTTGGGACAGGGAACTATGGCTACACCTTC.

Only a few counts were recorded for this clone. The chain employs TRBV7-2 and TRBJ2-5; unclear D gene. CDR3 length: 13 amino acids. V lost 5 bases and J 5 bases, leaving 12 bases between the germline ends. Per germline, CDR1 SGHTA and CDR2 FQGNSA. This CDR3 is CASSAPRRETQYF. CDR3 in DNA: TGTGCCAGCAGCGCTCCCCGGCGGGAGACCCAGTACTTC.